This T cell receptor beta chain was observed in a study of Ad26.COV2.S vaccination and SARS-CoV-2 variants. The CDR3 extends over 14 amino acids. Germline V gene data show CDR1 as LNHDA and CDR2 as SQIVND (reference sequence). The germline V and J ends were trimmed by 9 bases and 3 bases, with 17 bases remaining between them. Clones were sequenced by immunoSEQ multiplex PCR, and TCRdb holds only the in-frame ones, with some missing. The sample includes roughly 140,000 clones, roughly 90% of them seen just once. The source material was peripheral blood, sampled after recovery from COVID-19. The clonotype originates from a human donor who had recovered from COVID-19. V and J are TRBV19 and TRBJ1-2, with a possible D match to TRBD1 (6 bases). Here the CDR3 DNA reads TGTGCCAGAAAAACAGGGAGCGAGGACTATGGCTACACCTTC. Encoded protein: CARKTGSEDYGYTF.